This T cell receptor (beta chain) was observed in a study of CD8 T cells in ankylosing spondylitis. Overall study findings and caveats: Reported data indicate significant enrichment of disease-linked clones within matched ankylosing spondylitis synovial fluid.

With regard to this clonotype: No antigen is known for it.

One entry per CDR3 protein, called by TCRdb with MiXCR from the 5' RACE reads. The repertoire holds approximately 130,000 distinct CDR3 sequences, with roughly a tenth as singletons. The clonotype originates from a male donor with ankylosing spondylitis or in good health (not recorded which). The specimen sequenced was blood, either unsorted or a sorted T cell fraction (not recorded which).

The CDR3 loop reads CSARDRMAGVDEQFF. The DNA for the CDR3 is TGCAGTGCTAGAGATAGAATGGCAGGGGTCGATGAGCAGTTCTTC. This chain links TRBV20-1 with TRBJ2-1; D may be TRBD1 (6 bases). V was cut by 0 bases and J by 8 bases, with 17 bases left in between. This CDR3 comprises 15 residues. Per germline, CDR1 DFQATT and CDR2 SNEGSKA (reference sequence).